The rows below give T cell receptor beta chains drawn from one sample of a study of T cell responses to AZD1222 COVID-19 vaccine. Clones were sequenced by immunoSEQ multiplex PCR, and TCRdb holds only the in-frame ones, with some missing. The data contain about 160,000 clones, 85% to 90% of them singletons. The starting material was peripheral blood, obtained on day 0 of AZD1222 vaccination. These receptors were obtained from an adult in good health. Both conserved end residues are part of each CDR3. Fields, in order: clone size, D gene, J gene, V gene, CDR3 DNA, CDR3 protein. D genes are given only for firm matches. Clone size is shown for a subset of rows, as once, few, many or a class of expanded clone.

clone size: .; D gene: TRBD2; J gene: TRBJ2-1; V gene: TRBV7-3; CDR3 DNA: TGTGCCAGCAGCTTAGGATCCCGAACTAGCGGGAGGGCCCATGAGCAGTTCTTC; CDR3 protein: CASSLGSRTSGRAHEQFF
clone size: .; D gene: .; J gene: TRBJ2-7; V gene: TRBV5-1; CDR3 DNA: TGCGCCAGCAGCCTCGACCTGAACTACGAGCAGTACTTC; CDR3 protein: CASSLDLNYEQYF
clone size: .; D gene: .; J gene: TRBJ1-6; V gene: TRBV5-4; CDR3 DNA: TGTGCCAGCAGCTTCGGGCAGGGTCATTCACCCCTCCACTTT; CDR3 protein: CASSFGQGHSPLHF
clone size: .; D gene: .; J gene: TRBJ2-7; V gene: TRBV6-2/TRBV6-3; CDR3 DNA: TGTGCCAGCAGCCTATCGGGCCCCTACGAGCAGTACTTC; CDR3 protein: CASSLSGPYEQYF
clone size: once; D gene: .; J gene: TRBJ2-3; V gene: TRBV10-3; CDR3 DNA: TGTGCCATCAGTGAGTCGACCGAGGAAAGACACACAGATACGCAGTATTTT; CDR3 protein: CAISESTEERHTDTQYF
clone size: .; D gene: TRBD1; J gene: TRBJ1-4; V gene: TRBV5-5; CDR3 DNA: TGTGCCAGCAGTTTGGGACAGTATGAAAAACTGTTTTTT; CDR3 protein: CASSLGQYEKLFF
clone size: .; D gene: .; J gene: TRBJ2-1; V gene: TRBV20-1; CDR3 DNA: TGCAGTGCTAGTCGTTCCGGGGGTAACAATGAGCAGTTCTTC; CDR3 protein: CSASRSGGNNEQFF
clone size: .; D gene: .; J gene: TRBJ2-7; V gene: TRBV19; CDR3 DNA: TGTGCCAGTAGTACGGTGCAGGGGTTCTACGAGCAGTACTTC; CDR3 protein: CASSTVQGFYEQYF
clone size: few; D gene: .; J gene: TRBJ1-6; V gene: TRBV27; CDR3 DNA: TGTGCCAGCAGTTTGTCAGGGGCTTCACCCCTCCACTTT; CDR3 protein: CASSLSGASPLHF
clone size: .; D gene: .; J gene: TRBJ2-1; V gene: TRBV3-1/TRBV3-2; CDR3 DNA: TGTGCCAGCAGCCAAGGACTAGTAGGCTACAATGAGCAGTTCTTC; CDR3 protein: CASSQGLVGYNEQFF
clone size: .; D gene: .; J gene: TRBJ2-1; V gene: TRBV5-6; CDR3 DNA: TGTGCCAGCAGCTTGTTAGCCAGCGAGTCCTACAATGAGCAGTTCTTC; CDR3 protein: CASSLLASESYNEQFF
clone size: .; D gene: TRBD1; J gene: TRBJ1-3; V gene: TRBV28; CDR3 DNA: TGTGCCAGCAGTCTATGGACAGGTCTCTCTGGAAACACCATATATTTT; CDR3 protein: CASSLWTGLSGNTIYF
clone size: .; D gene: .; J gene: TRBJ1-1; V gene: TRBV28; CDR3 DNA: TGTGCCAGCACCCCCCTGGGGGAATTGGACACTGAAGCTTTCTTT; CDR3 protein: CASTPLGELDTEAFF
clone size: .; D gene: .; J gene: TRBJ2-3; V gene: TRBV19; CDR3 DNA: TGTGCCAGTAGTTCTCAACATGGCGCTTCAGATACGCAGTATTTT; CDR3 protein: CASSSQHGASDTQYF
clone size: .; D gene: .; J gene: TRBJ1-4; V gene: TRBV5-4; CDR3 DNA: TGTGCCAGCACCGTGATGGGGAATGAAAAACTGTTTTTT; CDR3 protein: CASTVMGNEKLFF
clone size: .; D gene: .; J gene: TRBJ1-5; V gene: TRBV24-1; CDR3 DNA: TGTGCCACCAGTGAGAGGCTCAATCAGCCCCAGCATTTT; CDR3 protein: CATSERLNQPQHF
clone size: .; D gene: TRBD1; J gene: TRBJ1-2; V gene: TRBV28; CDR3 DNA: TGTGCCAGCAGTCCTACCTTCGGACAGGGAGGTGGCTACACCTTC; CDR3 protein: CASSPTFGQGGGYTF
clone size: .; D gene: .; J gene: TRBJ2-3; V gene: TRBV30; CDR3 DNA: TGTGCCTGGGGCACCGGGACTCCTAGGGCAGATACGCAGTATTTT; CDR3 protein: CAWGTGTPRADTQYF
clone size: .; D gene: TRBD1; J gene: TRBJ2-7; V gene: TRBV18; CDR3 DNA: TGTGCCAGCTCACTAGGGACAGGGGGAACCTACGAGCAGTACTTC; CDR3 protein: CASSLGTGGTYEQYF